The present T cell receptor (beta chain) was sequenced within a study of blood T cell repertoires in COVID-19. Germline CDR1 LNHDA, CDR2 SQIVND (reference sequence). The length of the CDR3 is 14 residues. The V end lost 2 bases, the J end lost 1 base, and 9 bases lay between the germline ends. In this sample, this clone is medium-sized. Only in-frame clones appear in the TCRdb table, and some are missing; sequencing was by immunoSEQ multiplex PCR. Among roughly 330,000 clones listed, about 87% were seen once. What was sequenced was peripheral blood. The rearrangement uses TRBV19 and TRBJ2-7, with D unresolved. This TCR was recovered from a young man with COVID-19, enrolled during active disease. This CDR3 is CASSISRQSYEQYF. The CDR3 DNA sequence: TGTGCCAGTAGTATATCGCGGCAGTCCTACGAGCAGTACTTC.